This TCR beta chain was recorded in a study of cytomegalovirus exposure and HLA in healthy donors. Study-level background: Unique TCRs numbering around 85 million, obtained from HLA-typed donors, made up an early data release.

Researchers ran the PCR with 60 Vbeta and 13 Jbeta primers. TCRdb's copy holds only in-frame clones and misses some; the assay was immunoSEQ multiplex PCR. The sample holds approximately 190,000 clones, 78% seen once. V shed 0 bases and J 9 bases; nucleotides not matched to a gene: 10. The CDR3 is made up of 16 amino acids. Germline V gene sequence: CDR1 SGHDT, CDR2 YYEEEE. The clonotype was recovered from a woman aged 25 to 39 in good health and CMV-seropositive. The V and J genes are TRBV5-6 and TRBJ2-1, with TRBD1 matching 9 bases. The sequenced material came from PBMCs. The DNA for the CDR3 is TGTGCCAGCAGCTTGGTACGGGACAGGGAAGGTGCTGAGCAGTTCTTC. Amino acid sequence: CASSLVRDREGAEQFF.